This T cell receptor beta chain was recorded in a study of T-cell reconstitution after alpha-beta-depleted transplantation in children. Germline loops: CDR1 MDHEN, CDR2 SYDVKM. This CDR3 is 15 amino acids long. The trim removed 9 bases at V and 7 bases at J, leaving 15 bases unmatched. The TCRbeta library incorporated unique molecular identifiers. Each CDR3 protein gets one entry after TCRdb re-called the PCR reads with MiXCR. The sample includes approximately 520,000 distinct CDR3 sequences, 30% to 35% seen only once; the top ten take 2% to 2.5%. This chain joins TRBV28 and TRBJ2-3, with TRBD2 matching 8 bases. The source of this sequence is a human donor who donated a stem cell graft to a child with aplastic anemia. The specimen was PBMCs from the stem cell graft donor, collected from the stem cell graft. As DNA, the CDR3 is TGTGCCAGTGTTTTAGCGGGATGGGGCTCGAATACGCAGTATTTT. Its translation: CASVLAGWGSNTQYF.